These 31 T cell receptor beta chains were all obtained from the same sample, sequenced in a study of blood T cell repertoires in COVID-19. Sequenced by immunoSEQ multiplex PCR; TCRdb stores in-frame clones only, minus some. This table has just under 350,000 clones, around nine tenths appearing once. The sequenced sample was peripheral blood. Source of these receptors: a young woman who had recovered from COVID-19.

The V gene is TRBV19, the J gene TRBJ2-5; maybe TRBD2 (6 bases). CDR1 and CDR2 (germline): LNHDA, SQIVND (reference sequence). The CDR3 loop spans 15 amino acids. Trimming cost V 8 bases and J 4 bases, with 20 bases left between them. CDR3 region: CASSYGDSRPETQYF. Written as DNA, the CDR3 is TGTGCCAGTTCTTATGGGGACTCACGCCCAGAGACCCAGTACTTC. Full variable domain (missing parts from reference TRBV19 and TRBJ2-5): DGGITQSPKYLFRKEGQNVTLSCEQNLNHDAMYWYRQDPGQGLRLIYYSQIVNDFQKGDIAEGYSVSREKKESFPLTVTSAQKNPTAFYLCASSYGDSRPETQYFGPGTRLLVL.

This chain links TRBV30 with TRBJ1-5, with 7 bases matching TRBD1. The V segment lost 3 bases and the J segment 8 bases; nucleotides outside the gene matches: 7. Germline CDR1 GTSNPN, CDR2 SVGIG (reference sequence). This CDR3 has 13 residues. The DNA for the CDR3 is TGTGCCTGGAGACAGGGGAATGAAAAGCCCCAGCATTTT. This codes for CAWRQGNEKPQHF.

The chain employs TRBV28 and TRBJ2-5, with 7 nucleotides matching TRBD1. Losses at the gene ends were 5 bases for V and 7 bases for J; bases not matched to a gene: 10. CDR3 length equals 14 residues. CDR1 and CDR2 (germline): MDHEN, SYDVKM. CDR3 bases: TGTGCCAGCAGTACCCGACAGGGCTTGGGGACCCAGTACTTC. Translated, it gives CASSTRQGLGTQYF.

CDR3 protein: CASSYLGLASEQYV. The CDR3 DNA reads as TGTGCCAGCAGTTACTTGGGACTAGCGTCCGAGCAGTACGTC. This chain uses TRBV6-2 or TRBV6-3 with TRBJ2-7, with 10 bases lining up with TRBD2. J lost 6 bases, V lost 1 base, and 3 bases had no gene match. The CDR3 runs to 14 residues. Germline CDR1 is MNHEY and CDR2 is SVGEGT.

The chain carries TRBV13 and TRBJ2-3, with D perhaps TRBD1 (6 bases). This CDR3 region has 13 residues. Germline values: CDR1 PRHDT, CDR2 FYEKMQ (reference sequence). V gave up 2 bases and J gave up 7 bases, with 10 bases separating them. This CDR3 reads CASSLWGRNTQYF. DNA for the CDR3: TGTGCCAGCAGCTTATGGGGGCGAAATACGCAGTATTTT.

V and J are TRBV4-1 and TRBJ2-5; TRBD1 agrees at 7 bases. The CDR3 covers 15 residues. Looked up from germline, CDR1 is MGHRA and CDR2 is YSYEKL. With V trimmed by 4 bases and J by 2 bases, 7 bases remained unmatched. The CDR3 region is CASSPRQGPQETQYF. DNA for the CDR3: TGCGCCAGCAGCCCAAGACAGGGCCCGCAAGAGACCCAGTACTTC.

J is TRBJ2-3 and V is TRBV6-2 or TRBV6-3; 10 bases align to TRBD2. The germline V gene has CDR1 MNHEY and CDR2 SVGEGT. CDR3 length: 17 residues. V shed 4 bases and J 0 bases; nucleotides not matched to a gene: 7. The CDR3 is CASSSLSGRVSTDTQYF. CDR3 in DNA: TGTGCCAGCAGTTCCCTAAGCGGGAGGGTTAGCACAGATACGCAGTATTTT.

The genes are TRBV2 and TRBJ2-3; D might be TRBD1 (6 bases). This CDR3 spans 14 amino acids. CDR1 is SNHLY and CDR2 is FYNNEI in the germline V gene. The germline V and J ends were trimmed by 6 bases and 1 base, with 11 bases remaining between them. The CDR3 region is CASSEQGGTDTQYF. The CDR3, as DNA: TGTGCCAGCAGCGAACAGGGCGGCACAGATACGCAGTATTTT. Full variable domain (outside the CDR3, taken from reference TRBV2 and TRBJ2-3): EPEVTQTPSHQVTQMGQEVILRCVPISNHLYFYWYRQILGQKVEFLVSFYNNEISEKSEIFDDQFSVERPDGSNFTLKIRSTKLEDSAMYFCASSEQGGTDTQYFGPGTRLTVL.

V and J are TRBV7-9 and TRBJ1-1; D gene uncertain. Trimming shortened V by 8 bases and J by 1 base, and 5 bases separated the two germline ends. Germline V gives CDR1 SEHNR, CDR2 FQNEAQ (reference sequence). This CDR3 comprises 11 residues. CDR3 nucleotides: TGTGCCAGCTCGAGGAACACTGAAGCTTTCTTT. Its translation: CASSRNTEAFF. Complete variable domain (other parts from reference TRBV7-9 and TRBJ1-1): DTGVSQNPRHKITKRGQNVTFRCDPISEHNRLYWYRQTLGQGPEFLTYFQNEAQLEKSRLLSDRFSAERPKGSFSTLEIQRTEQGDSAMYLCASSRNTEAFFGQGTRLTVV.

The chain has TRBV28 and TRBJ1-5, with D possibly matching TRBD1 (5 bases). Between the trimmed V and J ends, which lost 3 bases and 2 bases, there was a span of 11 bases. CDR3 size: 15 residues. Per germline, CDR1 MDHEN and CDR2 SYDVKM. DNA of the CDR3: TGTGCCAGCAGTTTGGGGGGTTACGGCAATCAGCCCCAGCATTTT. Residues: CASSLGGYGNQPQHF.

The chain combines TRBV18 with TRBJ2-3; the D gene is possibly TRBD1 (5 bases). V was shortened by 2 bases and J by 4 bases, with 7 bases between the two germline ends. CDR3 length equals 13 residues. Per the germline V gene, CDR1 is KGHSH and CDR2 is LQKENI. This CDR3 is CASSPRGPDTQYF. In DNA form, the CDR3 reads TGTGCCAGCTCACCAAGGGGTCCAGATACGCAGTATTTT.

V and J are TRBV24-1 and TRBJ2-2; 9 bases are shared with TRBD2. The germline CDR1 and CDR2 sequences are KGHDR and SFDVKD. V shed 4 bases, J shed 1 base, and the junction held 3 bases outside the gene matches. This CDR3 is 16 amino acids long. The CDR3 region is CATSEPTSGNTGELFF. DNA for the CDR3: TGTGCCACCAGTGAGCCGACTAGCGGGAACACCGGGGAGCTGTTTTTT.

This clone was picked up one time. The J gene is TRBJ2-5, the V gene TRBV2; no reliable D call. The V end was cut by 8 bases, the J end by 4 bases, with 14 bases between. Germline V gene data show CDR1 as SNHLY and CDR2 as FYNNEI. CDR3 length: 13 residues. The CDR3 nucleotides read TGTGCCAGCTTACGAGAGAGCCGAGAGACCCAGTACTTC. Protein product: CASLRESRETQYF.

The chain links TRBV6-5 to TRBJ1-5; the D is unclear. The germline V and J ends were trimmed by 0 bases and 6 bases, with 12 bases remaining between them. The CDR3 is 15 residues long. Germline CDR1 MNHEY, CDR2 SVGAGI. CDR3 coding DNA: TGTGCCAGCAGTTACTCGTGGCGGTCCGGTCAGCCCCAGCATTTT. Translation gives CASSYSWRSGQPQHF.

The CDR3: CASSPPGARQETQYF. The CDR3, as DNA: TGTGCCAGCAGCCCACCGGGAGCCCGACAGGAGACCCAGTACTTC. This chain connects TRBV6-2 or TRBV6-3 to TRBJ2-5, with a tentative D call TRBD2 (6 bases). The CDR3 is 15 amino acids. The germline V and J ends were trimmed by 6 bases and 5 bases, with 19 bases remaining between them. In germline, CDR1 is MNHEY, CDR2 SVGEGT.

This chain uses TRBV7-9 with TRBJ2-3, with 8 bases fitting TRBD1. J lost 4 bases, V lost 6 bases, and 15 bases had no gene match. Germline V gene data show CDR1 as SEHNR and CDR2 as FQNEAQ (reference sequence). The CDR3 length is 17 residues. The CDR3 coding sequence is TGTGCCAGCAGGTCCAAATTGACAGGGGAAAACGCAGATACGCAGTATTTT. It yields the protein CASRSKLTGENADTQYF.

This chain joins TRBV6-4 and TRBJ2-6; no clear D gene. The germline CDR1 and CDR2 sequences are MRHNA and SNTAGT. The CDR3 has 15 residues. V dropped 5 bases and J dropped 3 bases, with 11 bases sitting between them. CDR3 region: CASSYSSGGANVLTF. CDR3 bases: TGTGCCAGCAGTTATTCTTCGGGTGGGGCCAACGTCCTGACTTTC.

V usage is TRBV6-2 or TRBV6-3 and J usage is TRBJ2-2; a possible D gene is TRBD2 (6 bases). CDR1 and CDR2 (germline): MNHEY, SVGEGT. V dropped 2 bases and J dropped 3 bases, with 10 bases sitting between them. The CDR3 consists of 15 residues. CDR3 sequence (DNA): TGTGCCAGCAGTTACCGGAGACTAGACACCGGGGAGCTGTTTTTT. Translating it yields CASSYRRLDTGELFF.

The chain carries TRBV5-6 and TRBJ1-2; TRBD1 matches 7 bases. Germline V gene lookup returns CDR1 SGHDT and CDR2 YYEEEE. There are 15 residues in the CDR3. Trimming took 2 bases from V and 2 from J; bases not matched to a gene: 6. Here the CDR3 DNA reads TGTGCCAGCAGCTTAACAGGGGCGGCCAACTATGGCTACACCTTC. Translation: CASSLTGAANYGYTF.

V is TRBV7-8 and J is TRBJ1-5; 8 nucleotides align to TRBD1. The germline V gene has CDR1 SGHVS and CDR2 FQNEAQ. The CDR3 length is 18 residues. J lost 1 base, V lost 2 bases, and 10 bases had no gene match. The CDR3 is CASSLIPAGGRSNQPQHF. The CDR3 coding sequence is TGTGCCAGCAGCTTAATTCCGGCAGGGGGCCGGAGCAATCAGCCCCAGCATTTT.

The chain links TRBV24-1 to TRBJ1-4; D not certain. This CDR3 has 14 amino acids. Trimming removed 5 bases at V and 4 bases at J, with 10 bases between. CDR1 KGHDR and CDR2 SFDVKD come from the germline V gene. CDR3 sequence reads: CATSVLDFNEKLFF. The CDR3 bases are TGTGCCACCAGTGTCCTAGATTTTAATGAAAAACTGTTTTTT.

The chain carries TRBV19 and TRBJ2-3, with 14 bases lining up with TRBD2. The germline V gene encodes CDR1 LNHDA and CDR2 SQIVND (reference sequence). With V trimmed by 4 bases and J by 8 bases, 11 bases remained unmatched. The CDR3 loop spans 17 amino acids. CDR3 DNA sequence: TGTGCCAGTAGTAGAACCGGGACTAGCGGGAGATGGGGTACGCAGTATTTT. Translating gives CASSRTGTSGRWGTQYF. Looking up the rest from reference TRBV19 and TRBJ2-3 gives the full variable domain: DGGITQSPKYLFRKEGQNVTLSCEQNLNHDAMYWYRQDPGQGLRLIYYSQIVNDFQKGDIAEGYSVSREKKESFPLTVTSAQKNPTAFYLCASSRTGTSGRWGTQYFGPGTRLTVL.

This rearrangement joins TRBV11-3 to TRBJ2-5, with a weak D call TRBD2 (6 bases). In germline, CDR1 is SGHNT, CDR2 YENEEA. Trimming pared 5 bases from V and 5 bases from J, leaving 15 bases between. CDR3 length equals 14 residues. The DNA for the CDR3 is TGTGCCAGCAGCACCCGGGACTTTCGGGAGACCCAGTACTTC. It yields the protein CASSTRDFRETQYF.

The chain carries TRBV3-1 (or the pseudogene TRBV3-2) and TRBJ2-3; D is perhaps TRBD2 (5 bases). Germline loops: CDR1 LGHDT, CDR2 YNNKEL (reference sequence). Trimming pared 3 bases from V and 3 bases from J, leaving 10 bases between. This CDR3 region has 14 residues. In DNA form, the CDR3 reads TGTGCCAGCAGCCACCCGGAGCGGACAGATACGCAGTATTTT. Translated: CASSHPERTDTQYF.

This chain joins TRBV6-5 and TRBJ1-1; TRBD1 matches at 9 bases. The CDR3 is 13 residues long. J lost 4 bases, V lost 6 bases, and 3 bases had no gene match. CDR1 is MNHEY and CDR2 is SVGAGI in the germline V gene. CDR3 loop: CASRGQGGTEAFF. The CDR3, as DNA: TGTGCCAGCAGGGGACAGGGTGGCACTGAAGCTTTCTTT.

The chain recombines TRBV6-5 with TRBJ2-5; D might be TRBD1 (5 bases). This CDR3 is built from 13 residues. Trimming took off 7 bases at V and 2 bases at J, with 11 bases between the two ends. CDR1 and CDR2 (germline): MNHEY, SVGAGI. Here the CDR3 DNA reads TGTGCCAGCACTGGACACGATCAAGAGACCCAGTACTTC. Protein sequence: CASTGHDQETQYF.

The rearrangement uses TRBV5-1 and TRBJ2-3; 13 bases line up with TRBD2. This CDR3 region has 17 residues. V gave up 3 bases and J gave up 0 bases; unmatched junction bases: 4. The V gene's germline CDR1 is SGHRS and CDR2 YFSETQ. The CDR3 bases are TGCGCCAGCAGCTCGGGACTAGCGGGGCCTAGCACAGATACGCAGTATTTT. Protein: CASSSGLAGPSTDTQYF.

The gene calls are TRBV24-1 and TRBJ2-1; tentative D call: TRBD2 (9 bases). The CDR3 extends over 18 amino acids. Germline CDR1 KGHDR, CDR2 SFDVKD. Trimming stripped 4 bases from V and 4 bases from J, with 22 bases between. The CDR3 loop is CATSDSGQAAGGYNEQFF. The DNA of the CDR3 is TGTGCCACCAGTGACTCGGGACAGGCGGCGGGAGGGTACAATGAGCAGTTCTTC.

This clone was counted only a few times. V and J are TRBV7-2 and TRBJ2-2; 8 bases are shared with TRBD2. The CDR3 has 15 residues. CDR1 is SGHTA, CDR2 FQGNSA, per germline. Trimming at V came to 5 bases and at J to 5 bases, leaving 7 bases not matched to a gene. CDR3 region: CASSPSGSWTGELFF. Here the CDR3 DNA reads TGTGCCAGCAGCCCAAGCGGGAGTTGGACCGGGGAGCTGTTTTTT.

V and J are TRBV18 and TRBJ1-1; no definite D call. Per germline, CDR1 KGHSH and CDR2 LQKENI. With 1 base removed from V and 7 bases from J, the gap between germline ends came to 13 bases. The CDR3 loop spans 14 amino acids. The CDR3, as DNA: TGTGCCAGCTCACCACTTCTGGACGGGAATGAAGCTTTCTTT. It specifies CASSPLLDGNEAFF.

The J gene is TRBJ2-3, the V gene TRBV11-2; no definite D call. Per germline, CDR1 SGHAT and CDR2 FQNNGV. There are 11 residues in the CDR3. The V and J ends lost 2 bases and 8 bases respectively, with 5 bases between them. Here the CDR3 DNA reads TGTGCCAGCAGCTTACTGCGTACGCAGTATTTT. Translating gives CASSLLRTQYF.